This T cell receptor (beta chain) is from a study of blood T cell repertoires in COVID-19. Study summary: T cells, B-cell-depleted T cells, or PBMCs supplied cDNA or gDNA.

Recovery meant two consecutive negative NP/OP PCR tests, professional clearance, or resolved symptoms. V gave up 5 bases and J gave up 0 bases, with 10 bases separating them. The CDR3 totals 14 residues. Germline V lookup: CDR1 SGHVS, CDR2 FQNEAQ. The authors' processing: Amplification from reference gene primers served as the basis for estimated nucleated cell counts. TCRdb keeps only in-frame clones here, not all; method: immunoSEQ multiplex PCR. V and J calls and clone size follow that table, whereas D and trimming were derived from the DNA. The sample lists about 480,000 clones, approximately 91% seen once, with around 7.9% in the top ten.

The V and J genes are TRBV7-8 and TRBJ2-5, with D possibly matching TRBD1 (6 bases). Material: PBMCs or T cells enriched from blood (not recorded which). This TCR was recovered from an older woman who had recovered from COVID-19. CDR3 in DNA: TGTGCCAGCAGCCCCGACAGGTACCAAGAGACCCAGTACTTC. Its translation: CASSPDRYQETQYF.